The next 16 T cell receptor beta chains were all read from a single sample in a study of cytotoxic CD8 clonotypes in ibrutinib-treated CLL. Produced via immunoSEQ multiplex PCR; TCRdb's table is partial and in-frame only. Of around 310,000 clones detected, roughly 79% appear once; the ten largest clones hold more than 6%. The sample in question was PBMCs, obtained before ibrutinib treatment. Receptors were obtained from a human donor with chronic lymphocytic leukemia.

The rearrangement joins TRBV15 to TRBJ2-1; perhaps TRBD1 as D (5 bases). The germline V gene encodes CDR1 LNHNV and CDR2 YYDKDF (reference sequence). The CDR3 contains 11 residues. The CDR3 region has the DNA TGTGGGACACGAGCCTACAATGAGCAGTTCTTC. It encodes CGTRAYNEQFF.

The chain uses TRBV7-9 and TRBJ1-1; 9 bases line up with TRBD1. The V gene end was trimmed by 5 bases and the J gene end by 4 bases; junction bases not matched to a gene: 5. The V gene's germline CDR1 is SEHNR and CDR2 FQNEAQ (reference sequence). CDR3 size: 14 residues. CDR3 sequence: CASSLDRGVTEAFF. CDR3 sequence (DNA): TGTGCCAGCAGCCTAGACAGGGGGGTCACTGAAGCTTTCTTT.

This rearrangement joins TRBV7-6 to TRBJ1-1; D possibly corresponds to TRBD1 (6 bases). V dropped 1 base and J dropped 4 bases, with 13 bases sitting between them. The CDR3 loop spans 15 amino acids. Germline CDR1 and CDR2: SGHVS and FNYEAQ. The CDR3 DNA follows: TGTGCCAGCAGCTTAGAGGGACATCAGGCCACTGAAGCTTTCTTT. Translating it yields CASSLEGHQATEAFF.

This chain joins TRBV14 and TRBJ2-7, with D tentatively TRBD2 (5 bases). This CDR3 spans 13 amino acids. V dropped 1 base and J dropped 5 bases, with 9 bases sitting between them. The germline V gene has CDR1 SGHDN and CDR2 FVKESK. The CDR3 loop reads CASSQVRGDEQYF. CDR3 nucleotide sequence: TGTGCCAGCAGCCAAGTACGGGGAGACGAGCAGTACTTC.

The chain has TRBV6-1 and TRBJ1-2, with D hard to call. The CDR3 sequence is 12 residues long. Trimming took 3 bases from V and 8 from J, leaving 10 bases between them. Germline CDR1 and CDR2: MNHNS and SASEGT. CDR3 sequence reads: CASSDPPEGYTF. In DNA form, the CDR3 reads TGTGCCAGCAGTGACCCTCCTGAAGGCTACACCTTC.

The rearrangement uses TRBV7-2 and TRBJ2-7, with 11 bases fitting TRBD2. This CDR3 spans 15 amino acids. The germline CDR1 and CDR2 sequences are SGHTA and FQGNSA. V trimming: 5 bases; J trimming: 4 bases; junction bases outside the gene matches: 7. The chain's CDR3 is CASSLLAGEPYEQYF. The CDR3 nucleotides are TGTGCCAGCAGCCTACTAGCGGGGGAACCATACGAGCAGTACTTC.

The V gene is TRBV5-6, the J gene TRBJ2-1, with D possibly being TRBD2 (6 bases). V gave up 1 base and J gave up 10 bases, with 21 bases separating them. This CDR3 is built from 16 residues. Germline-derived CDR1 and CDR2 are SGHDT and YYEEEE. CDR3 loop: CASSLFRGGGVGEQFF. CDR3 bases: TGTGCCAGCAGCTTGTTTCGGGGAGGAGGGGTTGGGGAGCAGTTCTTC.

This rearrangement joins TRBV6-4 to TRBJ2-3, with 8 bases identical to TRBD2. After removal of 0 bases from V and 0 bases from J, the junction contained 5 bases not matched to a gene. This CDR3 has 17 residues. CDR1 is MRHNA, CDR2 SNTAGT, per germline. CDR3 DNA: TGTGCCAGCAGTGACTCTTTAGGCGGGAGGAGCACAGATACGCAGTATTTT. It encodes CASSDSLGGRSTDTQYF.

This clone was counted a few times. J is TRBJ2-1 and V is TRBV13; 7 nucleotides line up with TRBD2. Germline V gene sequence: CDR1 PRHDT, CDR2 FYEKMQ (reference sequence). This CDR3 has 14 residues. Unmatched junction bases numbered 5, after V lost 1 base and J lost 8 bases. The CDR3 DNA sequence: TGTGCCAGCAGCTTAGAGTTCACTAGCGATGAGCAGTTCTTC. Its translation is CASSLEFTSDEQFF.

The J gene is TRBJ2-7, the V gene TRBV2; possibly TRBD2 for D (6 bases). The CDR3 has 13 amino acids. Trimming shortened V by 7 bases and J by 1 base, and 11 bases separated the two germline ends. CDR1 is SNHLY, CDR2 FYNNEI, per germline. This CDR3 is CASMAGRSYEQYF. CDR3 sequence (DNA): TGTGCCAGCATGGCGGGACGGTCCTACGAGCAGTACTTC.

The rearrangement uses TRBV7-8 and TRBJ2-1, with 11 bases that match TRBD2. Germline CDR1 reads SGHVS; CDR2 reads FQNEAQ. V shed 2 bases and J 6 bases; nucleotides not matched to a gene: 12. This CDR3 is 18 amino acids long. CDR3 in amino acids: CASSLSRLAGGPGNEQFF. The CDR3 DNA is TGTGCCAGCAGCTTAAGTCGGTTAGCGGGAGGGCCAGGCAATGAGCAGTTCTTC.

CDR3 residues: CASSINGLAGGETQYF. CDR3 bases: TGTGCCAGTAGTATAAACGGCCTAGCGGGTGGGGAGACCCAGTACTTC. This chain links TRBV19 with TRBJ2-5; 8 positions match TRBD2. In germline, CDR1 is LNHDA, CDR2 SQIVND (reference sequence). Unmatched junction bases numbered 10, after V lost 2 bases and J lost 5 bases. The CDR3 is 16 amino acids.

The V gene is TRBV5-8, the J gene TRBJ2-7, with 9 bases fitting TRBD1. The CDR3 extends over 15 amino acids. Germline V gives CDR1 SGHTS, CDR2 YDEGEE. J was trimmed by 4 bases and V by 1 base; bases with no gene match: 6. CDR3 protein: CASSLSGQGLYEQYF. CDR3 DNA sequence: TGTGCCAGCAGCTTGAGCGGACAGGGGCTGTACGAGCAGTACTTC.

The V gene is TRBV27, the J gene TRBJ2-7, with a weak D call TRBD2 (7 bases). The germline V and J ends were trimmed by 3 bases and 1 base, with 13 bases remaining between them. CDR1 is MNHEY, CDR2 SMNVEV, per germline (reference sequence). CDR3 size: 15 residues. CDR3: CASSFGGLQSYEQYF. The DNA of the CDR3 is TGTGCCAGCAGTTTCGGGGGGCTACAGTCCTACGAGCAGTACTTC.

The V gene is TRBV18, the J gene TRBJ2-7, with D perhaps TRBD2 (6 bases). Trimming took off 5 bases at V and 1 base at J, with 12 bases between the two ends. Germline-derived CDR1 and CDR2 are KGHSH and LQKENI. This CDR3 has 14 amino acids. The CDR3 is CASSDFGGSYEQYF. CDR3 nucleotides: TGTGCCAGCTCAGATTTTGGGGGGTCCTACGAGCAGTACTTC.

The CDR3: CASSLGQFTYEQYF. CDR3 nucleotides: TGCGCCAGCAGCCTAGGACAGTTTACCTACGAGCAGTACTTC. The chain is built from TRBV5-1 and TRBJ2-7; D is possibly TRBD1 (6 bases). The V gene lost 4 bases and the J gene lost 2 bases, with 13 bases spanning the gap. The CDR3 length is 14 residues. Germline V gene lookup returns CDR1 SGHRS and CDR2 YFSETQ.